These T cell receptor beta chains were read from a single sample in a study of cytomegalovirus exposure and HLA in healthy donors. Profiling relied on immunoSEQ multiplex PCR, and the TCRdb table lists in-frame clones only, not all of them. The sample holds under 200,000 clones, around 77% seen once. Sample: PBMCs. These receptors were taken from a woman in her twenties or thirties in good health and CMV-seronegative. The CDR3 runs from the conserved cysteine through the conserved F or W. The order of the fields is clone size, V gene, J gene, D gene, CDR3 DNA, CDR3 protein. D genes are given only for firm matches. The size field is filled for only some rows; it gives once, few, many or a size class.

size: NA
V: TRBV29-1
J: TRBJ2-7
D: TRBD1
DNA: TGCAGCGTCCTGGGCCAGAGGGGGCATTCCGAGCAGTACTTC
CDR3: CSVLGQRGHSEQYF

size: NA
V: TRBV2
J: TRBJ2-5
D: NA
DNA: TGTGCCAGCGCAGAAGAGACCCAGTACTTC
CDR3: CASAEETQYF

size: NA
V: TRBV7-9
J: TRBJ2-1
D: TRBD1
DNA: TGTGCCAGCAGCGCCTACGGGACAGGGAACAATGAGCAGTTCTTC
CDR3: CASSAYGTGNNEQFF

size: few
V: TRBV11-3
J: TRBJ1-6
D: NA
DNA: TGTGCCAGCAGCTTTCGACAGGAGAATAATTCACCCCTCCACTTT
CDR3: CASSFRQENNSPLHF

size: NA
V: TRBV5-1
J: TRBJ2-2
D: NA
DNA: TGCGCCAGCAGCTTGTTAACTTATGCCGGGGAGCTGTTTTTT
CDR3: CASSLLTYAGELFF

size: NA
V: TRBV2
J: TRBJ2-1
D: TRBD2
DNA: TGTGCCACCCTTAGCGGGGGGGTTTTTGAGCAGTTCTTC
CDR3: CATLSGGVFEQFF

size: NA
V: TRBV30
J: TRBJ1-1
D: TRBD1
DNA: TGTGCCTGGAGCCATTTTCAGGGGGTAGGGAACACTGAAGCTTTCTTT
CDR3: CAWSHFQGVGNTEAFF

size: NA
V: TRBV5-4
J: TRBJ2-1
D: TRBD2
DNA: TGTGCCAGCAGCAATCCGGGACTAGCGGGGGATGAGCAGTTCTTC
CDR3: CASSNPGLAGDEQFF

size: few
V: TRBV9
J: TRBJ1-3
D: NA
DNA: TGTGCCAGCAGCGACCGGGACAAGGGTTCTGGAAACACCATATATTTT
CDR3: CASSDRDKGSGNTIYF

size: NA
V: TRBV6-5
J: TRBJ2-2
D: NA
DNA: TGTGCCAGCGTGGCGGAGAACACCGGGGAGCTGTTTTTT
CDR3: CASVAENTGELFF

size: NA
V: TRBV5-1
J: TRBJ2-3
D: TRBD2
DNA: TGCGCCAGCAGCCCCAACCCTAGCGGGGCAGCAGATACGCAGTATTTT
CDR3: CASSPNPSGAADTQYF

size: NA
V: TRBV7-9
J: TRBJ2-5
D: NA
DNA: TGTGCCAGCAGCTTATCCTCGACGGGGTACCAAGAGACCCAGTACTTC
CDR3: CASSLSSTGYQETQYF

size: NA
V: TRBV28
J: TRBJ1-5
D: NA
DNA: TGTGCCACCTCTAGAGTTAATCAGCCCCAGCATTTT
CDR3: CATSRVNQPQHF

size: NA
V: TRBV6-6
J: TRBJ2-1
D: NA
DNA: TGTGCCAGCAGCCCCATTTACACTGAGCAGTTCTTC
CDR3: CASSPIYTEQFF

size: NA
V: TRBV4-2
J: TRBJ2-2
D: NA
DNA: TGTGCCAGCAGCCAAGATCGAGCTCGGCGGGGGAACACCGGGGAGCTGTTTTTT
CDR3: CASSQDRARRGNTGELFF

size: NA
V: TRBV29-1
J: TRBJ1-2
D: NA
DNA: TGCAGCGTTGGTGGGCAGCTGCCTTATGGCTACACCTTC
CDR3: CSVGGQLPYGYTF

size: NA
V: TRBV6-6
J: TRBJ2-3
D: TRBD2
DNA: TGTGCCAGCAGTGTAGCGGGGGCCAGCACAGATACGCAGTATTTT
CDR3: CASSVAGASTDTQYF

size: NA
V: TRBV15
J: TRBJ1-2
D: TRBD1
DNA: TGTGCCACCAGCAGAGATATCACGCGCGCGGGACAGGGGCTAGGGGGCTACACCTTC
CDR3: CATSRDITRAGQGLGGYTF

size: NA
V: TRBV7-9
J: TRBJ2-2
D: TRBD2
DNA: TGTGCCCCGAGCAGCGGGGGGGCCCTCGGGGAGCTGTTTTTT
CDR3: CAPSSGGALGELFF

size: NA
V: TRBV7-9
J: TRBJ1-2
D: NA
DNA: TGTGCCAGCAGCTTAGTAGGACAGCACGGCTACACCTTC
CDR3: CASSLVGQHGYTF

size: NA
V: TRBV28
J: TRBJ1-1
D: NA
DNA: TGTGCCAGCCACAGCCGGGTAGGGGCGAACACTGAAGCTTTCTTT
CDR3: CASHSRVGANTEAFF

size: NA
V: TRBV29-1
J: TRBJ2-1
D: NA
DNA: TGCAGCGTTGATAGGGACACCGACAATGAGCAGTTCTTC
CDR3: CSVDRDTDNEQFF

size: NA
V: TRBV2
J: TRBJ2-5
D: NA
DNA: TGTGCCAGCAGTGAACTGGGGGGCCAAGAGACCCAGTACTTC
CDR3: CASSELGGQETQYF

size: NA
V: TRBV5-4
J: TRBJ2-5
D: NA
DNA: TGTGCCAGCAGCCTGACCGGGGTCGAAGAGACCCAGTACTTC
CDR3: CASSLTGVEETQYF

size: NA
V: TRBV5-1
J: TRBJ2-1
D: TRBD1
DNA: TGCGCCAGCACGACAGGGATGTTGAGCAATGAGCAGTTCTTC
CDR3: CASTTGMLSNEQFF

size: few
V: TRBV28
J: TRBJ2-6
D: TRBD2
DNA: TGTGCCAGCAGTGGGCTAGCGGGGGGACTAAGCTCTGGGGCCAACGTCCTGACTTTC
CDR3: CASSGLAGGLSSGANVLTF

size: NA
V: TRBV10-3
J: TRBJ1-2
D: NA
DNA: TGTGCCATCAGTGAGCAGGGGCAGTTCTATGGCTACACCTTC
CDR3: CAISEQGQFYGYTF

size: NA
V: TRBV6-5
J: TRBJ1-6
D: NA
DNA: TGTGCCAGCCGAACAGGGACCAATTCACCCCTCCACTTT
CDR3: CASRTGTNSPLHF